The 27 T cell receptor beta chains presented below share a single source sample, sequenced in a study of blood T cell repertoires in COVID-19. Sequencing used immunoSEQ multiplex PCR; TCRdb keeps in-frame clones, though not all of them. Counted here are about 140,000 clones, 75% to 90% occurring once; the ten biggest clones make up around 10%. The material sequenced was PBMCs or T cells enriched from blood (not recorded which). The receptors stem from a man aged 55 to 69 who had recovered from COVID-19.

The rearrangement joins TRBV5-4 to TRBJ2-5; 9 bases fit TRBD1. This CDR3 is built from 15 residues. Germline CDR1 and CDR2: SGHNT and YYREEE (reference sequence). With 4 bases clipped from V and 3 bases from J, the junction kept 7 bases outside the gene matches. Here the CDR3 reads CASSPPGTGKETQYF. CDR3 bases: TGTGCCAGCAGCCCCCCCGGGACAGGGAAAGAGACCCAGTACTTC. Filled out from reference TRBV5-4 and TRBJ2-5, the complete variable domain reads ETGVTQSPTHLIKTRGQQVTLRCSSQSGHNTVSWYQQALGQGPQFIFQYYREEENGRGNFPPRFSGLQFPNYSSELNVNALELDDSALYLCASSPPGTGKETQYFGPGTRLLVL.

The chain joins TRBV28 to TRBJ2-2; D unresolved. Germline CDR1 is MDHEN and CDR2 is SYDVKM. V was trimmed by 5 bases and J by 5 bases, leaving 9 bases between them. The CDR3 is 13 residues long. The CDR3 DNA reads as TGTGCCAGCAGTGTATCAGTTACCGGGGAGCTGTTTTTT. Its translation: CASSVSVTGELFF.

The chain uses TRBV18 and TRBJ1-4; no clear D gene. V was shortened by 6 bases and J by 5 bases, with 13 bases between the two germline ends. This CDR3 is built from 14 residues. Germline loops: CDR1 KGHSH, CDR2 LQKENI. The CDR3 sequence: CASSRAALNEKLFF. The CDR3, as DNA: TGTGCCAGCTCGAGGGCAGCTTTAAATGAAAAACTGTTTTTT.

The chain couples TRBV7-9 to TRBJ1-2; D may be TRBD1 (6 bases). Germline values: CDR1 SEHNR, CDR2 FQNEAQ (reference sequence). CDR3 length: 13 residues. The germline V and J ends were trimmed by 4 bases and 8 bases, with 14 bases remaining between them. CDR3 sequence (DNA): TGTGCCAGCAGCTCGGGACAAGCGTCCGGCTACACCTTC. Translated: CASSSGQASGYTF. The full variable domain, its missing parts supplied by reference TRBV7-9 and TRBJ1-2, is DTGVSQNPRHKITKRGQNVTFRCDPISEHNRLYWYRQTLGQGPEFLTYFQNEAQLEKSRLLSDRFSAERPKGSFSTLEIQRTEQGDSAMYLCASSSGQASGYTFGSGTRLTVV.

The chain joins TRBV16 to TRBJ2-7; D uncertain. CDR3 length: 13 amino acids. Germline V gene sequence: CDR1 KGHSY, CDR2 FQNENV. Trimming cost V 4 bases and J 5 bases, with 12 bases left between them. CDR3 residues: CASSPRLENEQYF. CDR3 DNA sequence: TGTGCCAGCAGCCCCCGACTTGAAAACGAGCAGTACTTC.

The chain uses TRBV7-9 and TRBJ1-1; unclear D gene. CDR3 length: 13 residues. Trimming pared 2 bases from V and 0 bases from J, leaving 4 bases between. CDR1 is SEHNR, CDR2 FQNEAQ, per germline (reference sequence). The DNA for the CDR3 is TGTGCCAGCAGCTTACAGGTGAACACTGAAGCTTTCTTT. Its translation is CASSLQVNTEAFF.

For the CDR3, the DNA is TGTGCCAGCAGACTTACTAGCGTTGAGCAGTTCTTC. Its protein is CASRLTSVEQFF. V and J are TRBV2 and TRBJ2-1; 7 positions match TRBD2. J gave up 9 bases and V 6 bases, and 5 bases lay outside the gene matches. The CDR3 spans 12 residues. Germline loops: CDR1 SNHLY, CDR2 FYNNEI.

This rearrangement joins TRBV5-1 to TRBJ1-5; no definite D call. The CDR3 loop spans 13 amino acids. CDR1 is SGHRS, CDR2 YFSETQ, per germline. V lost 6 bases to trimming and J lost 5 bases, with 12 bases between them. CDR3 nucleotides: TGCGCCAGCAAAATCGGGGAAGATCAGCCCCAGCATTTT. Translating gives CASKIGEDQPQHF.

CDR3 in amino acids: CASSIAGFDTEAFF. In DNA form, the CDR3 reads TGTGCCAGTAGTATTGCCGGGTTCGACACTGAAGCTTTCTTT. The J gene is TRBJ1-1, the V gene TRBV19; D unresolved. The germline V and J ends were trimmed by 3 bases and 3 bases, with 11 bases remaining between them. The CDR3 spans 14 residues. Germline lookup yields CDR1 LNHDA and CDR2 SQIVND (reference sequence).

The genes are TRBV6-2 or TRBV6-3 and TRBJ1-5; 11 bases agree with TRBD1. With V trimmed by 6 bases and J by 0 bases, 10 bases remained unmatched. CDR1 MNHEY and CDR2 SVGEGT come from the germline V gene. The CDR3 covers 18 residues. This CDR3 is CASSTDRGQFYSNQPQHF. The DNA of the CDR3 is TGTGCCAGCAGCACGGACAGGGGGCAATTCTATAGCAATCAGCCCCAGCATTTT.

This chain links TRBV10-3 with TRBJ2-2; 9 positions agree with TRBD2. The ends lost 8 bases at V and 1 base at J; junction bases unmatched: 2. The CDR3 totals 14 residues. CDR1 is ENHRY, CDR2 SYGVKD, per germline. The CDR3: CAIATSGNTGELFF. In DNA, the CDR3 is TGTGCCATCGCGACTAGCGGGAACACCGGGGAGCTGTTTTTT.

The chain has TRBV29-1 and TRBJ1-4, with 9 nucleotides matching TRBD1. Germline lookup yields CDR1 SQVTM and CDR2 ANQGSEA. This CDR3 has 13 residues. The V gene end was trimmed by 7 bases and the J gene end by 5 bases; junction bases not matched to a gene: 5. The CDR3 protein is CSAEGTGNEKLFF. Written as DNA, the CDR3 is TGCAGCGCCGAGGGGACAGGGAATGAAAAACTGTTTTTT.

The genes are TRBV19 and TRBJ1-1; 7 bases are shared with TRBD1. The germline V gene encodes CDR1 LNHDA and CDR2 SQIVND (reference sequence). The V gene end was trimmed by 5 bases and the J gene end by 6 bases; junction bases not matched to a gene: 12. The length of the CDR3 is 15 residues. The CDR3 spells CASSPWDSPIPEAFF. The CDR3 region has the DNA TGTGCCAGTAGTCCATGGGACAGCCCGATTCCTGAAGCTTTCTTT. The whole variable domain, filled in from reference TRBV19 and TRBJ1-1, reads DGGITQSPKYLFRKEGQNVTLSCEQNLNHDAMYWYRQDPGQGLRLIYYSQIVNDFQKGDIAEGYSVSREKKESFPLTVTSAQKNPTAFYLCASSPWDSPIPEAFFGQGTRLTVV.

CDR3 coding DNA: TGTGCCAGCAGCTTTAGCCCGACCTACGAGCAGTACTTC. The encoded protein is CASSFSPTYEQYF. V gene TRBV5-5 combines with J gene TRBJ2-7, with no clear D. Germline-derived CDR1 and CDR2 are SGHKS and YYEKEE (reference sequence). CDR3 length equals 13 residues. V lost 2 bases and J lost 2, with 8 bases in between.

In nucleotides, the CDR3 is TGCGCCAGCAGCAACCGGGACAGAAGCTACACCTTC. It is translated as CASSNRDRSYTF. This chain connects TRBV10-2 to TRBJ1-2; 7 nucleotides match TRBD1. Losses at the gene ends were 6 bases for V and 9 bases for J; bases not matched to a gene: 7. This CDR3 has 12 residues. CDR1 and CDR2 from the germline V gene are WSHSY and SAAADI.

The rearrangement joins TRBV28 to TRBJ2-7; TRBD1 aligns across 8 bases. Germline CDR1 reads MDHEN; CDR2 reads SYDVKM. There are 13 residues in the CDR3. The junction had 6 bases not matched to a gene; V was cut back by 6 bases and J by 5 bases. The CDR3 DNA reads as TGTGCCAGCAGACTAGCAGGGGGCCACGAGCAGTACTTC. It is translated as CASRLAGGHEQYF.

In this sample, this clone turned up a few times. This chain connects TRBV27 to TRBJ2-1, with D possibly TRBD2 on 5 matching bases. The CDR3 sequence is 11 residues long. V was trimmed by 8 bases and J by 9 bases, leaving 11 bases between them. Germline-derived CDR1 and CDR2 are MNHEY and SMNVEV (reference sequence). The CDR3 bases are TGTGCCAGCGAGGGCCTGGGTGAGCAGTTCTTC. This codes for CASEGLGEQFF.

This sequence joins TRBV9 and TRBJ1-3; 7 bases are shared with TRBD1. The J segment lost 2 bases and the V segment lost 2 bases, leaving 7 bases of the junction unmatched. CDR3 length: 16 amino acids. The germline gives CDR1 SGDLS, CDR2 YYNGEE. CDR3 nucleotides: TGTGCCAGCAGCGTGGGCAAAGGACAGGCTGGAAACACCATATATTTT. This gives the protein CASSVGKGQAGNTIYF.

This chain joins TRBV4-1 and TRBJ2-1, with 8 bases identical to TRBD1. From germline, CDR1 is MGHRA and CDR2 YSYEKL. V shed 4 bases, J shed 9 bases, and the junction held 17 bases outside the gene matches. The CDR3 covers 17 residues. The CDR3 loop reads CASSPFEVTGDPSEQFF. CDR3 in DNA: TGCGCCAGCAGCCCCTTCGAAGTGACAGGGGACCCCAGTGAGCAGTTCTTC.

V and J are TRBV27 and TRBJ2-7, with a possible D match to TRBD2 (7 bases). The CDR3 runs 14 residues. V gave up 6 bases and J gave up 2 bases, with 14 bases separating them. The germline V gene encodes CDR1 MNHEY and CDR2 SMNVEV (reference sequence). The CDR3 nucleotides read TGTGCCAGCAGGTTAGGGGGAGGGACCTACGAGCAGTACTTC. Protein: CASRLGGGTYEQYF.

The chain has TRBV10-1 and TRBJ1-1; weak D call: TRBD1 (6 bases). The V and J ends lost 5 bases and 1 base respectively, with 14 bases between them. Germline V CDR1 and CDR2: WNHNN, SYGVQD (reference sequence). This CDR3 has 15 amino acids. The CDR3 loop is CASSHPGTPNTEAFF. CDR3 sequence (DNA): TGCGCCAGCAGTCACCCCGGGACACCGAACACTGAAGCTTTCTTT.

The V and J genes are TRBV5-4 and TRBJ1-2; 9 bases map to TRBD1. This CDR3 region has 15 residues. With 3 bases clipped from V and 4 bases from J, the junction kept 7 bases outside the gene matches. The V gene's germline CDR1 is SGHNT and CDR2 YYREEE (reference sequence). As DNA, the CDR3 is TGTGCCAGCAGCTCCCCACAGGGGGCGGTCTATGGCTACACCTTC. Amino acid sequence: CASSSPQGAVYGYTF. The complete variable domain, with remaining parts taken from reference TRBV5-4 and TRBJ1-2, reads ETGVTQSPTHLIKTRGQQVTLRCSSQSGHNTVSWYQQALGQGPQFIFQYYREEENGRGNFPPRFSGLQFPNYSSELNVNALELDDSALYLCASSSPQGAVYGYTFGSGTRLTVV.

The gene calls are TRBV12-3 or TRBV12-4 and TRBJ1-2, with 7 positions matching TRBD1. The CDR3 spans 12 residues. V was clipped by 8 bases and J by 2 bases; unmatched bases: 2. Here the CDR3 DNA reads TGTGCCAGCCGGACAGGCAACTATGGCTACACCTTC. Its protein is CASRTGNYGYTF.

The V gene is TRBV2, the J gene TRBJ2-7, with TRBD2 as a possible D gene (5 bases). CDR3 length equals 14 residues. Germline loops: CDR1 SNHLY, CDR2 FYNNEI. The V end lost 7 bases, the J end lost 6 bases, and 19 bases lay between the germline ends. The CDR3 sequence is CASTFPGLEGEQYF. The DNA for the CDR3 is TGTGCCAGCACTTTTCCGGGTCTCGAGGGCGAGCAGTACTTC.

This CDR3 reads CASSLGPAVGGANVLTF. The CDR3 coding sequence is TGTGCCAGCAGTTTGGGGCCGGCGGTCGGAGGGGCCAACGTCCTGACTTTC. The rearrangement links TRBV27 to TRBJ2-6; D may be TRBD1 (5 bases). This CDR3 comprises 17 residues. V lost 3 bases and J lost 4, with 16 bases in between. Germline CDR1 MNHEY, CDR2 SMNVEV (reference sequence).

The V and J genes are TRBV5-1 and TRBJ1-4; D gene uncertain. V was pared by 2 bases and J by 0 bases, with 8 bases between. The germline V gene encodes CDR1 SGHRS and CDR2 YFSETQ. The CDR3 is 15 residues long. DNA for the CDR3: TGCGCCAGCAGCTTCGGAGCGGCAACTAATGAAAAACTGTTTTTT. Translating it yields CASSFGAATNEKLFF.

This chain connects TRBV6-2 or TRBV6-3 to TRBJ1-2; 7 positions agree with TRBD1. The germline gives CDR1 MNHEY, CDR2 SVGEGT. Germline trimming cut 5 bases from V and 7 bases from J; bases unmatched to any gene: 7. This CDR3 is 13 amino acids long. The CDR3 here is CASSQRQGGGYTF. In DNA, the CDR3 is TGTGCCAGCAGTCAGAGACAGGGTGGTGGCTACACCTTC.